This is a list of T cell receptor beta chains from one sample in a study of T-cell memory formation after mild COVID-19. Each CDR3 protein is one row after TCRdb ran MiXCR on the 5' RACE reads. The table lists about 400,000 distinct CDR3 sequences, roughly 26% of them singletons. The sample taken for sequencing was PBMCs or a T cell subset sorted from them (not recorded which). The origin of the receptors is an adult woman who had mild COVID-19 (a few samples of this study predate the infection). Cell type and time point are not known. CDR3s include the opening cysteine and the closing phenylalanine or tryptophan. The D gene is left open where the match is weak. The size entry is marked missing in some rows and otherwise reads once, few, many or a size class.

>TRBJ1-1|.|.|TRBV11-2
CASSSLSMGDMNTEAFF
TGTGCCAGCAGCTCCTTAAGTATGGGGGACATGAACACTGAAGCTTTCTTT
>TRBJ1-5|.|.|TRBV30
CAWTRSRGQPQHF
TGTGCCTGGACCAGGTCGAGGGGTCAGCCCCAGCATTTT
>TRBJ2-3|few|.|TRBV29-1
CSVVPRGSTDTQYF
TGCAGCGTTGTACCCCGCGGGAGCACAGATACGCAGTATTTT
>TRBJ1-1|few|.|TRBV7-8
CASSQIEEAFF
TGTGCCAGCAGCCAGATTGAGGAAGCTTTCTTT
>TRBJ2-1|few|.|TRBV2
CASSGGGSSYNEQFF
TGTGCCAGCTCAGGGGGGGGAAGCTCCTACAATGAGCAGTTCTTC
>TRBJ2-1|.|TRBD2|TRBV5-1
CASRQRELVGEQFF
TGCGCCAGCAGACAGCGGGAGCTTGTTGGTGAGCAGTTCTTC
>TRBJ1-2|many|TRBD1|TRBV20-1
CSARTGNLPYTF
TGCAGTGCTAGGACAGGGAACCTACCCTACACCTTC
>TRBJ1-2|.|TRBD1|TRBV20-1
CSAADRSYGYTF
TGCAGTGCGGCGGACAGGAGCTATGGCTACACCTTC
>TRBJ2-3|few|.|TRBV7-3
CASSSGWADTQYF
TGTGCCAGCAGCTCAGGGTGGGCAGATACGCAGTATTTT
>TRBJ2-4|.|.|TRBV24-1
CATSDLPLTAASKNIQYF
TGTGCCACCAGTGATTTGCCCCTGACAGCGGCATCCAAAAACATTCAGTACTTC
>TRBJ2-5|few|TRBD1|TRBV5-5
CASSREDRGQETQYF
TGTGCCAGCAGCAGGGAGGACAGGGGGCAAGAGACCCAGTACTTC
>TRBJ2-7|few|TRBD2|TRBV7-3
CASSLGGVREQYF
TGTGCCAGCAGCCTCGGGGGGGTCCGCGAGCAGTACTTC
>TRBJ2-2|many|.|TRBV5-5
CASSFANTGELFF
TGTGCCAGCAGCTTCGCAAACACCGGGGAGCTGTTTTTT
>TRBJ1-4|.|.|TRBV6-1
CASLRNGEKLFF
TGTGCCAGCCTTCGGAATGGCGAAAAACTGTTTTTT
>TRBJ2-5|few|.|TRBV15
CATSRVFSVETQYF
TGTGCCACCAGCAGAGTTTTTAGTGTCGAGACCCAGTACTTC
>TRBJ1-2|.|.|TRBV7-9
CASSLRGGGGYTF
TGTGCCAGCAGCTTGCGGGGGGGAGGTGGCTACACCTTC
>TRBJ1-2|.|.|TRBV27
CASSPRGSNYGYTF
TGTGCCAGCAGTCCCAGGGGTTCTAACTATGGCTACACCTTC
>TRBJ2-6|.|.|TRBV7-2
CASSFSFSGANVLTF
TGTGCCAGCAGCTTTAGTTTCTCTGGGGCCAACGTCCTGACTTTC
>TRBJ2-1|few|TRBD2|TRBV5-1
CASSLLGGGVYNEQFF
TGCGCCAGCAGCTTACTAGGCGGGGGTGTTTACAATGAGCAGTTCTTC
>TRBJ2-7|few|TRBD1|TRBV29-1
CSALIPGQGANEQYF
TGCAGCGCTCTTATACCGGGACAGGGGGCTAACGAGCAGTACTTC
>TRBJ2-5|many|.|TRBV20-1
CSAPPWETQYF
TGCAGTGCTCCTCCCTGGGAGACCCAGTACTTC
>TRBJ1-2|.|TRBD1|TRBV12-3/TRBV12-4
CASSPTGQPIYGYTF
TGTGCCAGCAGTCCCACGGGACAGCCGATCTATGGCTACACCTTC
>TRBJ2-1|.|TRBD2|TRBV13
CASSPPPGLADNEQFF
TGTGCCAGCAGCCCCCCTCCGGGACTAGCGGACAATGAGCAGTTCTTC
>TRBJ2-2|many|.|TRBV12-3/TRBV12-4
CASSLGSAGELFF
TGTGCCAGCTCCTTAGGGAGTGCCGGGGAGCTGTTTTTT
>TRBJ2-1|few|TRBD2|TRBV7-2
CASSLDGTSRYNEQFF
TGTGCCAGCAGCTTAGATGGGACTAGCAGATACAATGAGCAGTTCTTC
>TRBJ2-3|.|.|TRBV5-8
CASSPGTHSTDTQYF
TGTGCCAGCAGCCCAGGGACGCATAGCACAGATACGCAGTATTTT
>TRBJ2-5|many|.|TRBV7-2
CASSLFSGLETQYF
TGTGCCAGCAGCTTATTTTCGGGGCTGGAGACCCAGTACTTC
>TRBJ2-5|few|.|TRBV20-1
CSASQGRLQETQYF
TGCAGTGCTAGTCAAGGACGGCTCCAAGAGACCCAGTACTTC
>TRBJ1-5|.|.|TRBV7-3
CASSENYNQPQHF
TGTGCCAGCAGCGAAAACTACAATCAGCCCCAGCATTTT
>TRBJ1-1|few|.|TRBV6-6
CASSLLPTANTEAFF
TGTGCCAGCAGTCTCTTACCGACAGCGAACACTGAAGCTTTCTTT
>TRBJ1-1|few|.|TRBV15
CATSARQMELHDTEAFF
TGTGCCACCAGCGCCCGTCAGATGGAGTTACACGACACTGAAGCTTTCTTT
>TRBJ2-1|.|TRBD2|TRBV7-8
CASSLNYGGGAFGYNEQFF
TGTGCCAGCAGCTTAAATTACGGCGGGGGGGCTTTTGGTTACAATGAGCAGTTCTTC
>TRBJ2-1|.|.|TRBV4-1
CASSRPAYNEQFF
TGCGCCAGCAGCCGTCCGGCGTACAATGAGCAGTTCTTC
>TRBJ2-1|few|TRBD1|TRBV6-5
CASRKRDRESNEQFF
TGTGCCAGCAGAAAAAGGGACAGGGAGAGTAATGAGCAGTTCTTC
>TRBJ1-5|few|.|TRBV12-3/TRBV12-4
CASSLAADSNQPQHF
TGTGCCAGCAGTTTAGCAGCAGATAGCAATCAGCCCCAGCATTTT